These T cell receptor beta chains were read from a single sample in a study of blood T cell repertoires in COVID-19. Using immunoSEQ multiplex PCR, the repertoire was profiled, and TCRdb retains in-frame clones only, with some absent. The profile shows over 250,000 clones, roughly 86% of them singletons. The material sequenced was PBMCs or T cells enriched from blood (not recorded which). The receptors come from a woman aged 18-29 years who had recovered from COVID-19. Both conserved end residues are part of each CDR3. The order of the fields is clone size, CDR3 length, D gene, V gene, J gene, CDR3 DNA, CDR3 protein. D genes are given only for firm matches. Only some rows state a clone size, as once, few, many or a class for expanded clones.

clone_size: -; cdr3_length: 13; d_call: -; v_call: TRBV27; j_call: TRBJ2-7; cdr3_nt: TGTGCCAGCAGTTTGAGACTAACCTACGAGCAGTACTTC; cdr3_aa: CASSLRLTYEQYF
clone_size: -; cdr3_length: 15; d_call: TRBD1; v_call: TRBV9; j_call: TRBJ1-2; cdr3_nt: TGTGCCAGCAGCGCGGACAGGGCTTCGAACTATGGCTACACCTTC; cdr3_aa: CASSADRASNYGYTF
clone_size: -; cdr3_length: 15; d_call: TRBD1; v_call: TRBV6-5; j_call: TRBJ2-2; cdr3_nt: TGTGCCAGCAACGGGCGGACAGGGGGGACCGGGGAGCTGTTTTTT; cdr3_aa: CASNGRTGGTGELFF
clone_size: once; cdr3_length: 13; d_call: -; v_call: TRBV6-5; j_call: TRBJ1-5; cdr3_nt: TGTGCCAGCACGCGGGCCGACGATCAGCCCCAGCATTTT; cdr3_aa: CASTRADDQPQHF
clone_size: -; cdr3_length: 13; d_call: -; v_call: TRBV7-2; j_call: TRBJ2-7; cdr3_nt: TGTGCCAGCAGCTCCGAACAGGGTAGCGAGCAGTACTTC; cdr3_aa: CASSSEQGSEQYF
clone_size: -; cdr3_length: 16; d_call: -; v_call: TRBV11-2; j_call: TRBJ1-2; cdr3_nt: TGTGCCAGCAGCTTAGATCCGGGTTGGATTAACTATGGCTACACCTTC; cdr3_aa: CASSLDPGWINYGYTF
clone_size: -; cdr3_length: 17; d_call: -; v_call: TRBV5-1; j_call: TRBJ2-2; cdr3_nt: TGCGCCAGCAGCTTGAGAGGGATTCAGGGGAGAACCGGGGAGCTGTTTTTT; cdr3_aa: CASSLRGIQGRTGELFF
clone_size: -; cdr3_length: 19; d_call: -; v_call: TRBV27; j_call: TRBJ2-5; cdr3_nt: TGTGCCAGCAGTCCGCACTTGGGGCGGTCGGATACGGTAACGAAGACCCAGTACTTC; cdr3_aa: CASSPHLGRSDTVTKTQYF
clone_size: -; cdr3_length: 14; d_call: -; v_call: TRBV27; j_call: TRBJ1-5; cdr3_nt: TGTGCCAGCAGTTTATATGGGGCCAATCAGCCCCAGCATTTT; cdr3_aa: CASSLYGANQPQHF
clone_size: once; cdr3_length: 19; d_call: TRBD1; v_call: TRBV30; j_call: TRBJ2-6; cdr3_nt: TGTGCCAGCCTGACTCCGGGACAGTACTTAATATCTGGGGCCAACGTCCTGACTTTC; cdr3_aa: CASLTPGQYLISGANVLTF
clone_size: -; cdr3_length: 14; d_call: -; v_call: TRBV11-3; j_call: TRBJ2-5; cdr3_nt: TGTGCCAGCAGCCCAGGGCGGATACAAGAGACCCAGTACTTC; cdr3_aa: CASSPGRIQETQYF
clone_size: -; cdr3_length: 17; d_call: TRBD2; v_call: TRBV10-2; j_call: TRBJ2-2; cdr3_nt: TGCGCCAGCAGTGATCTGACTAGCGGGGGGAGTACCGGGGAGCTGTTTTTT; cdr3_aa: CASSDLTSGGSTGELFF
clone_size: -; cdr3_length: 15; d_call: -; v_call: TRBV4-1; j_call: TRBJ2-7; cdr3_nt: TGCGCCAGCAGCCAAGATCTTGGACTAACCTACGAGCAGTACTTC; cdr3_aa: CASSQDLGLTYEQYF
clone_size: once; cdr3_length: 13; d_call: -; v_call: TRBV28; j_call: TRBJ2-7; cdr3_nt: TGTGCCAGCAGACCGGGAACAAAGTACGAGCAGTACTTC; cdr3_aa: CASRPGTKYEQYF
clone_size: -; cdr3_length: 18; d_call: TRBD1; v_call: TRBV3-1/TRBV3-2; j_call: TRBJ1-1; cdr3_nt: TGTGCCAGCAGCCGTCCGACAGGGGGCCCTTTTGAGGGGACTGAAGCTTTCTTT; cdr3_aa: CASSRPTGGPFEGTEAFF
clone_size: -; cdr3_length: 14; d_call: TRBD1; v_call: TRBV28; j_call: TRBJ2-7; cdr3_nt: TGTGCCACCCTCCCGACAGGGCCCTCCTACGAGCAGTACTTC; cdr3_aa: CATLPTGPSYEQYF
clone_size: once; cdr3_length: 12; d_call: -; v_call: TRBV10-3; j_call: TRBJ2-1; cdr3_nt: TGTGCCATCAGCGAGACCGCTCCGGGACAGTTCTTC; cdr3_aa: CAISETAPGQFF
clone_size: -; cdr3_length: 13; d_call: -; v_call: TRBV7-6; j_call: TRBJ2-5; cdr3_nt: TGTGCCAGCAGCCGACCTAGCGAAGAGACCCAGTACTTC; cdr3_aa: CASSRPSEETQYF
clone_size: -; cdr3_length: 16; d_call: -; v_call: TRBV4-1; j_call: TRBJ2-7; cdr3_nt: TGCGCCAGCAGCCAGGAGGGACCGAAAGGATCCTACGAGCAGTACTTC; cdr3_aa: CASSQEGPKGSYEQYF
clone_size: -; cdr3_length: 14; d_call: TRBD1; v_call: TRBV2; j_call: TRBJ2-5; cdr3_nt: TGTGCCAGCAGTCATCTAGACAGGGAAGAGACCCAGTACTTC; cdr3_aa: CASSHLDREETQYF
clone_size: -; cdr3_length: 13; d_call: -; v_call: TRBV27; j_call: TRBJ1-2; cdr3_nt: TGTGCCAGCAGTTTATCCAGTTACTATGGCTACACCTTC; cdr3_aa: CASSLSSYYGYTF
clone_size: -; cdr3_length: 13; d_call: -; v_call: TRBV10-3; j_call: TRBJ2-5; cdr3_nt: TGTGCCAGCACTCGGCGGGATCAGGAGACCCAGTACTTC; cdr3_aa: CASTRRDQETQYF
clone_size: -; cdr3_length: 15; d_call: TRBD2; v_call: TRBV5-1; j_call: TRBJ2-1; cdr3_nt: TGCGCCAGCAGCTCGCTAGCGGGGGGGAACAATGAGCAGTTCTTC; cdr3_aa: CASSSLAGGNNEQFF
clone_size: -; cdr3_length: 16; d_call: TRBD2; v_call: TRBV10-2; j_call: TRBJ2-7; cdr3_nt: TGCGCCAGCAAAACTAGCGGGAGGGCGGGTCGGTACGAGCAGTACTTC; cdr3_aa: CASKTSGRAGRYEQYF
clone_size: -; cdr3_length: 15; d_call: -; v_call: TRBV20-1; j_call: TRBJ1-2; cdr3_nt: TGCAGTGCTAGTCCCCTAGACAGAGACCATTTGGGCTACACCTTC; cdr3_aa: CSASPLDRDHLGYTF
clone_size: -; cdr3_length: 15; d_call: TRBD2; v_call: TRBV7-8; j_call: TRBJ2-2; cdr3_nt: TGTGCCAGCAGCCCGGGGAGGGGCGACACCGGGGAGCTGTTTTTT; cdr3_aa: CASSPGRGDTGELFF
clone_size: -; cdr3_length: 19; d_call: TRBD2; v_call: TRBV11-2; j_call: TRBJ2-3; cdr3_nt: TGTGCCAGCAGGCCCGACGGATTTCCAGCGGGAGGGCCGGCAGATACGCAGTATTTT; cdr3_aa: CASRPDGFPAGGPADTQYF
clone_size: -; cdr3_length: 15; d_call: -; v_call: TRBV19; j_call: TRBJ2-4; cdr3_nt: TGTGCCAGTAGTATTAGAGCAAGAGCCAAAAACATTCAGTACTTC; cdr3_aa: CASSIRARAKNIQYF
clone_size: -; cdr3_length: 16; d_call: -; v_call: TRBV15; j_call: TRBJ2-7; cdr3_nt: TGTGCCACCAGCAGAGATCTCGGGATTTTCATCTACGAGCAGTACTTC; cdr3_aa: CATSRDLGIFIYEQYF
clone_size: -; cdr3_length: 17; d_call: -; v_call: TRBV19; j_call: TRBJ2-3; cdr3_nt: TGTGCCAGTAGTATCTCGGGTGGGGGACAACGCACAGATACGCAGTATTTT; cdr3_aa: CASSISGGGQRTDTQYF
clone_size: -; cdr3_length: 18; d_call: -; v_call: TRBV2; j_call: TRBJ1-5; cdr3_nt: TGTGCCAGCAGTGAAAGTATATCAGGGGCTTATAGCAATCAGCCCCAGCATTTT; cdr3_aa: CASSESISGAYSNQPQHF
clone_size: -; cdr3_length: 16; d_call: TRBD2; v_call: TRBV7-2; j_call: TRBJ2-5; cdr3_nt: TGTGCCAGCAGCATCTGGACTAGCGGGAGGGAAGAGACCCAGTACTTC; cdr3_aa: CASSIWTSGREETQYF
clone_size: few; cdr3_length: 15; d_call: -; v_call: TRBV4-1; j_call: TRBJ2-2; cdr3_nt: TGCGCCAGCAGCCAAATGGGACTTTTGAGCGGGGAGCTGTTTTTT; cdr3_aa: CASSQMGLLSGELFF
clone_size: -; cdr3_length: 14; d_call: TRBD1; v_call: TRBV25-1; j_call: TRBJ2-5; cdr3_nt: TGTGCCAGCAGCCGTGGGACAGGGAGCGTGACCCAGTACTTC; cdr3_aa: CASSRGTGSVTQYF
clone_size: -; cdr3_length: 9; d_call: -; v_call: TRBV21-1; j_call: TRBJ2-7; cdr3_nt: TGTGCCGCGGGGTCCGAGCAGTACTTC; cdr3_aa: CAAGSEQYF
clone_size: once; cdr3_length: 15; d_call: -; v_call: TRBV5-6; j_call: TRBJ2-3; cdr3_nt: TGTGCCAGCAGCTTGGTTCAGGGATTCGCAGATACGCAGTATTTT; cdr3_aa: CASSLVQGFADTQYF
clone_size: -; cdr3_length: 14; d_call: -; v_call: TRBV18; j_call: TRBJ1-2; cdr3_nt: TGTGCCAGCTCACCCATAGGCCAGGCCCATGGCTACACCTTC; cdr3_aa: CASSPIGQAHGYTF
clone_size: -; cdr3_length: 15; d_call: -; v_call: TRBV30; j_call: TRBJ2-7; cdr3_nt: TGTGCCTGGAGTGTAGCTCGGACAGAGTGGGACGAGCAGTACTTC; cdr3_aa: CAWSVARTEWDEQYF
clone_size: -; cdr3_length: 14; d_call: -; v_call: TRBV28; j_call: TRBJ1-2; cdr3_nt: TGTGCCAGCAGTTCTACAGATAGAACCTATGGCTACACCTTC; cdr3_aa: CASSSTDRTYGYTF
clone_size: -; cdr3_length: 18; d_call: -; v_call: TRBV11-3; j_call: TRBJ2-2; cdr3_nt: TGTGCCAGCAGCTTAGCCCTCCCTATTGGAGCGAACACCGGGGAGCTGTTTTTT; cdr3_aa: CASSLALPIGANTGELFF
clone_size: -; cdr3_length: 13; d_call: -; v_call: TRBV29-1; j_call: TRBJ1-2; cdr3_nt: TGCAGCGTGCTTCCGGGAGAGGTTCTTGGCTACACCTTC; cdr3_aa: CSVLPGEVLGYTF
clone_size: -; cdr3_length: 16; d_call: -; v_call: TRBV21-1; j_call: TRBJ2-1; cdr3_nt: TGTGCCAGCATCCCGGCTTACAGGGGCGCCTACAATGAGCAGTTCTTC; cdr3_aa: CASIPAYRGAYNEQFF
clone_size: -; cdr3_length: 14; d_call: -; v_call: TRBV9; j_call: TRBJ2-1; cdr3_nt: TGTGCCAGCAGCGTAGCCGGGATTGGCAATGAGCAGTTCTTC; cdr3_aa: CASSVAGIGNEQFF
clone_size: -; cdr3_length: 15; d_call: TRBD2; v_call: TRBV20-1; j_call: TRBJ2-1; cdr3_nt: TGCAGTGCTAGTTCCGGACTAGCGGGATTCAATGAGCAGTTCTTC; cdr3_aa: CSASSGLAGFNEQFF
clone_size: -; cdr3_length: 12; d_call: -; v_call: TRBV5-1; j_call: TRBJ2-5; cdr3_nt: TGCGCCAGCAGCGAGACAGGAGAGACCCAGTACTTC; cdr3_aa: CASSETGETQYF
clone_size: -; cdr3_length: 16; d_call: -; v_call: TRBV2; j_call: TRBJ1-6; cdr3_nt: TGTGCCAGCAGTCCACAGGTCAGGGGCTATAATTCACCCCTCCACTTT; cdr3_aa: CASSPQVRGYNSPLHF
clone_size: -; cdr3_length: 14; d_call: -; v_call: TRBV6-6; j_call: TRBJ2-7; cdr3_nt: TGTGCCAGCAGTTCACAGCCAGGGACCTACGAGCAGTACTTC; cdr3_aa: CASSSQPGTYEQYF
clone_size: -; cdr3_length: 19; d_call: TRBD2; v_call: TRBV19; j_call: TRBJ2-6; cdr3_nt: TGTGCCAGTAGTACAGGACTAGCGGGCCATCCCGTGGGGGCCAACGTCCTGACTTTC; cdr3_aa: CASSTGLAGHPVGANVLTF
clone_size: -; cdr3_length: 12; d_call: TRBD1; v_call: TRBV29-1; j_call: TRBJ2-1; cdr3_nt: TGCAGCGTCGGACAGGGGTCGCGTGAGCAGTTCTTC; cdr3_aa: CSVGQGSREQFF
clone_size: -; cdr3_length: 12; d_call: -; v_call: TRBV12-5; j_call: TRBJ1-3; cdr3_nt: TGTGCTAGTGGTTTGCATGGAAACACCATATATTTT; cdr3_aa: CASGLHGNTIYF
clone_size: once; cdr3_length: 14; d_call: -; v_call: TRBV7-9; j_call: TRBJ1-6; cdr3_nt: TGTGCCAGCACGACAGCTGCTAATAATTCACCCCTCCACTTT; cdr3_aa: CASTTAANNSPLHF
clone_size: -; cdr3_length: 14; d_call: TRBD1; v_call: TRBV11-2; j_call: TRBJ2-3; cdr3_nt: TGTGCCAGCAGCTCACAGGGGACAGCAGATACGCAGTATTTT; cdr3_aa: CASSSQGTADTQYF
clone_size: -; cdr3_length: 12; d_call: -; v_call: TRBV7-6; j_call: TRBJ2-7; cdr3_nt: TGTGCCAGCAGCTTACAGGGGAGCGAGCAGTACTTC; cdr3_aa: CASSLQGSEQYF
clone_size: few; cdr3_length: 16; d_call: TRBD1; v_call: TRBV4-2; j_call: TRBJ1-4; cdr3_nt: TGTGCCAGCAGCCGTTCCGGGACAGGGGAGGGCGAAAAACTGTTTTTT; cdr3_aa: CASSRSGTGEGEKLFF
clone_size: -; cdr3_length: 15; d_call: -; v_call: TRBV18; j_call: TRBJ1-6; cdr3_nt: TGTGCCAGCTCACCGAATCAGGTGGATAATTCACCCCTCCACTTT; cdr3_aa: CASSPNQVDNSPLHF
clone_size: -; cdr3_length: 14; d_call: TRBD1; v_call: TRBV27; j_call: TRBJ2-1; cdr3_nt: TGTGCCAGCAGTCCACAGGGGCATATGGATGAGCAGTTCTTC; cdr3_aa: CASSPQGHMDEQFF
clone_size: -; cdr3_length: 15; d_call: TRBD1; v_call: TRBV10-3; j_call: TRBJ1-4; cdr3_nt: TGTGCCATCAGTGAGTCGACCCAGGGGGGTGAAAAACTGTTTTTT; cdr3_aa: CAISESTQGGEKLFF
clone_size: few; cdr3_length: 15; d_call: TRBD2; v_call: TRBV10-1; j_call: TRBJ2-7; cdr3_nt: TGCGCCAGCAGTGCTGGGCTAGCGGGAGGGAACGAGCAGTACTTC; cdr3_aa: CASSAGLAGGNEQYF
clone_size: -; cdr3_length: 15; d_call: -; v_call: TRBV9; j_call: TRBJ2-1; cdr3_nt: TGTGCCAGCAGCACTTCGACTAGTCCTTACAATGAGCAGTTCTTC; cdr3_aa: CASSTSTSPYNEQFF
clone_size: once; cdr3_length: 13; d_call: TRBD2; v_call: TRBV28; j_call: TRBJ2-1; cdr3_nt: TGTGCCAGCATTAACACCGCGGGAGGTGAGCAGTTCTTC; cdr3_aa: CASINTAGGEQFF